This T cell receptor beta chain was captured in a study of blood T cell repertoires in COVID-19. About the research overall: Samples of COVID-19 (acute and convalescent) were obtained from the United States, Italy and Spain. PBMCs, B-cell-depleted T cells, or T cells were the source of the cDNA or gDNA that made up the material.

Methods used by the authors: It was from reference gene primer amplification that nucleated cell counts were estimated. The repertoire was sequenced with immunoSEQ multiplex PCR; TCRdb's copy has only in-frame clones and lacks some. The D gene and trimming were derived from the DNA, and the V and J assignments and clone size from that table. Among tens of thousands of clones listed, approximately 80% were seen once. Trimming removed 4 bases from V and 13 bases from J, with 13 bases in between. Germline values: CDR1 SNHLY, CDR2 FYNNEI. The CDR3 contains 11 residues. The sample comprised peripheral blood. The clonotype was recovered from a human donor in a cohort sampled during active COVID-19. J is TRBJ2-5 and V is TRBV2; D is possibly TRBD2 (7 bases). This CDR3 reads CASSVTGRGYF. CDR3 DNA sequence: TGTGCCAGCAGTGTCACAGGGAGGGGGTACTTC.